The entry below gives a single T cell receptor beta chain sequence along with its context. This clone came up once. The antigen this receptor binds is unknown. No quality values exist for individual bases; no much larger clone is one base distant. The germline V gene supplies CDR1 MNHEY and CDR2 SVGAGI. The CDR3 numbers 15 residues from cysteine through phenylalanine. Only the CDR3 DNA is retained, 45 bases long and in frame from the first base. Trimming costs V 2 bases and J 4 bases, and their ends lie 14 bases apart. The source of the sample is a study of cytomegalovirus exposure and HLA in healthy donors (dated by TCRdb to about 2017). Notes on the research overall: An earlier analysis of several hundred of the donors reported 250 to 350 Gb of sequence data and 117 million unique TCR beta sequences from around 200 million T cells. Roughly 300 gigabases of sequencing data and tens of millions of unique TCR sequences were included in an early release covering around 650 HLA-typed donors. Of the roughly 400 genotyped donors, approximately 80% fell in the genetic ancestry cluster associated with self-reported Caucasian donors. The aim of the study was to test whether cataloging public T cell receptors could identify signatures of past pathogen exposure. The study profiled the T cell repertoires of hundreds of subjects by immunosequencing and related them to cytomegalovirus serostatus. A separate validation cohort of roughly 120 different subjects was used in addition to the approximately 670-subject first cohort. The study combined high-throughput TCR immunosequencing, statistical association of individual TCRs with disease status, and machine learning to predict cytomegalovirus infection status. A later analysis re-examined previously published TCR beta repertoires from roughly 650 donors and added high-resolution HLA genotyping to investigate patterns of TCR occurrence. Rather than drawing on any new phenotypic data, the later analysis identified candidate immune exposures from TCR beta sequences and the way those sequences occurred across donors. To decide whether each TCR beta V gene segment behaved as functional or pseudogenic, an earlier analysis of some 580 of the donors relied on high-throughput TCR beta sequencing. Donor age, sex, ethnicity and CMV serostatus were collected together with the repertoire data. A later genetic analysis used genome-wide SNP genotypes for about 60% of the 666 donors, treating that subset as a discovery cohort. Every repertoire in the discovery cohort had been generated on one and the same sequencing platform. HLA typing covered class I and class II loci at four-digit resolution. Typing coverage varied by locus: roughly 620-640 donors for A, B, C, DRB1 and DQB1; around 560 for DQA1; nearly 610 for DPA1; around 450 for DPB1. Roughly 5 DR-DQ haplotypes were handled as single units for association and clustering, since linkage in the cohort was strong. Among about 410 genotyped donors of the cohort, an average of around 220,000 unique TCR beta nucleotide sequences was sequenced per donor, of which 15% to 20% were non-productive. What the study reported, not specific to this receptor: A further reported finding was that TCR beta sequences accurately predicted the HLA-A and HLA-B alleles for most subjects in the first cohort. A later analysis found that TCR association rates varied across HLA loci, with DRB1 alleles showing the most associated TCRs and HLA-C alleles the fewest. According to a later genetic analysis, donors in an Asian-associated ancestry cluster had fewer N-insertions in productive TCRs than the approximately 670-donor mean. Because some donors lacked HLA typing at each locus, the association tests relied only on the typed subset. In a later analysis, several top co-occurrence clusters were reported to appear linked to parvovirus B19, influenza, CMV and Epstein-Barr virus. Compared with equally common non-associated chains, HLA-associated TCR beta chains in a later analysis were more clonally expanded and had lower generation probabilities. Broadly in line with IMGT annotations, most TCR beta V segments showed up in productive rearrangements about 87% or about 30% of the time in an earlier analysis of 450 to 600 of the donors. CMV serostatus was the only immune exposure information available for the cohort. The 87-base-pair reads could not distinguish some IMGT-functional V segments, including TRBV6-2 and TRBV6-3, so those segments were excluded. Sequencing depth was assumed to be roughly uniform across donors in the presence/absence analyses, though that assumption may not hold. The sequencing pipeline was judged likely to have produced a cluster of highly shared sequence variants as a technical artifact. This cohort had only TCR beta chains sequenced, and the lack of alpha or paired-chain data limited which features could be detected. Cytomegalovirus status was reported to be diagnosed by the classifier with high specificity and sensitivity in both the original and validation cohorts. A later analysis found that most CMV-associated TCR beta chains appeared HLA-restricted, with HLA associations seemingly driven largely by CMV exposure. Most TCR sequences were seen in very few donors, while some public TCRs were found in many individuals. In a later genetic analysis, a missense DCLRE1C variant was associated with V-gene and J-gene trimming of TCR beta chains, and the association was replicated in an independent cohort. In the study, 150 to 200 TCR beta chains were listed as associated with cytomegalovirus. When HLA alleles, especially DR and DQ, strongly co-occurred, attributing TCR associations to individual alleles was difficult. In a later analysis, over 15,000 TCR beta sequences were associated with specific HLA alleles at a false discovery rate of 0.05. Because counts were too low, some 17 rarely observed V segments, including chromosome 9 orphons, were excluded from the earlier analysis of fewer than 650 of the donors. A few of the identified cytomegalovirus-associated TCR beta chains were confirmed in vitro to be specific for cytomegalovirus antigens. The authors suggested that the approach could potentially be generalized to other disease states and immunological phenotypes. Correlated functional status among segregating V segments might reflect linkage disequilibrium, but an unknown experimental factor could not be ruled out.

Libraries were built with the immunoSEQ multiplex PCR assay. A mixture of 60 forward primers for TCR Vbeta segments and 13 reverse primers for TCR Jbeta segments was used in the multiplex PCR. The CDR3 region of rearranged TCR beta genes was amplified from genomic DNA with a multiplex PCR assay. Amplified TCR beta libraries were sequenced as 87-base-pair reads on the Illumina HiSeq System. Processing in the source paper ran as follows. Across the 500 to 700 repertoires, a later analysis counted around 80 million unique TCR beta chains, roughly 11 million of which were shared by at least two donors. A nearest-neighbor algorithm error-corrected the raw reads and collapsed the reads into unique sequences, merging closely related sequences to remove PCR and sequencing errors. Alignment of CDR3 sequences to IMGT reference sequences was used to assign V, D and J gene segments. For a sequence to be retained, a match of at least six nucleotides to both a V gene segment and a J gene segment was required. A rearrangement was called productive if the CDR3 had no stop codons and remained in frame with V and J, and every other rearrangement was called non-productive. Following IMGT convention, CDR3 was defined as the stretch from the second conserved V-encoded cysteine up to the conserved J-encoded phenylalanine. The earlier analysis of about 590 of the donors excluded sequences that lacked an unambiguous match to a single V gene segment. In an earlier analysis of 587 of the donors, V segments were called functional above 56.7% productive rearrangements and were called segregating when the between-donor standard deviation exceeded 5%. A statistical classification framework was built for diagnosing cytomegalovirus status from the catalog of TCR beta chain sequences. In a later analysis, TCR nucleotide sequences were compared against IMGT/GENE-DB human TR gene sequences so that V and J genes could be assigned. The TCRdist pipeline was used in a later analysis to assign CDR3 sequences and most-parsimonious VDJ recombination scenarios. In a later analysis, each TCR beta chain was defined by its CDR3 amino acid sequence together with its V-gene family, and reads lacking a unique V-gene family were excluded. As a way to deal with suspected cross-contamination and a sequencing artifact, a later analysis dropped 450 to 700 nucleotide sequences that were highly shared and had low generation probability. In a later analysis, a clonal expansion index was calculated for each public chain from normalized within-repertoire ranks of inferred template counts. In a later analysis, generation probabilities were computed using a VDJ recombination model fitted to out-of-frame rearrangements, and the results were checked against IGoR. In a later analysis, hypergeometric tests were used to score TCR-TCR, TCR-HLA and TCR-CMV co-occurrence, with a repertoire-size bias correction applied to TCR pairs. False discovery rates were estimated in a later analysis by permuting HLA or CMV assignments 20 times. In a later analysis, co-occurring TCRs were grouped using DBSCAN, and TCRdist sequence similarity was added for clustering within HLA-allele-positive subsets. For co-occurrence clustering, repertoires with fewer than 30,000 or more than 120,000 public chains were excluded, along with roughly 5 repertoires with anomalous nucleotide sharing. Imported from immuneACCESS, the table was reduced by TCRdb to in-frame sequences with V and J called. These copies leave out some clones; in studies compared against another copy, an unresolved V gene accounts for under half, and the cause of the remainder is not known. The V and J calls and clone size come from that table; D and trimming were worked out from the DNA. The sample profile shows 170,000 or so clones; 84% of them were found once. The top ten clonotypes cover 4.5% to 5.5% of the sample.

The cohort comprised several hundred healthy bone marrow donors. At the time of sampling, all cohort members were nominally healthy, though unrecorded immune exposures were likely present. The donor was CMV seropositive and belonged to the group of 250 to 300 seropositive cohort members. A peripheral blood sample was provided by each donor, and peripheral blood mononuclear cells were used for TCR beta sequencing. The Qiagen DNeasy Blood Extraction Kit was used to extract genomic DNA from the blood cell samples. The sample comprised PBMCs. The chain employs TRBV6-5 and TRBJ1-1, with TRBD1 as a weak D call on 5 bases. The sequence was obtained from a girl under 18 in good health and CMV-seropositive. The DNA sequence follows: TGTGCCAGCAGTTACGAGGAGGGGATCAGCACTGAAGCTTTCTTT. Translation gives CASSYEEGISTEAFF.